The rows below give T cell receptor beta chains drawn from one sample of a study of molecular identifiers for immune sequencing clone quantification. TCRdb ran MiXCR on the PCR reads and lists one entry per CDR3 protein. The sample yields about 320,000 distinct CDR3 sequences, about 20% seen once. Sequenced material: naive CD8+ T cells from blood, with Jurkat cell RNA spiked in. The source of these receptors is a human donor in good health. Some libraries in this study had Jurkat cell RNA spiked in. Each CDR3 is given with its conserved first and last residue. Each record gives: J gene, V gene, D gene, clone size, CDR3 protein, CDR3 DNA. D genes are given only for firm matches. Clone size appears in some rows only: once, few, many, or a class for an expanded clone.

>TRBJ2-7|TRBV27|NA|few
CASSLRQVQVEQYF
TGTGCCAGCAGTTTAAGACAGGTCCAGGTGGAGCAGTACTTC
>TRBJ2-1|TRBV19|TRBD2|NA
CASSPTSGGYNEQFF
TGTGCCAGTAGTCCCACTAGCGGGGGTTACAATGAGCAGTTCTTC
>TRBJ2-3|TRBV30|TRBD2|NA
CAWGSLSGGAFDTQYF
TGTGCCTGGGGATCCCTGAGCGGGGGGGCATTTGATACGCAGTATTTT
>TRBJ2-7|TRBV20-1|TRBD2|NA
CSASHSPPDLAVVYEQYF
TGCAGTGCTAGCCACTCCCCCCCTGATCTAGCGGTTGTCTACGAGCAGTACTTC
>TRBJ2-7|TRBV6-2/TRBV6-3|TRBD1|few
CASCEPGQFYEQYF
TGTGCCAGCTGTGAACCGGGACAGTTCTACGAGCAGTACTTC
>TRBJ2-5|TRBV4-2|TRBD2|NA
CASSQESGTSPDTQYF
TGTGCCAGCAGCCAAGAAAGCGGGACGTCCCCTGATACCCAGTACTTC
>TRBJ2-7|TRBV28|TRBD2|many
CASSFPAGIAGVNEQYF
TGTGCCAGCAGTTTTCCCGCCGGAATAGCGGGAGTTAACGAGCAGTACTTC
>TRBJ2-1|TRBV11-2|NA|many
CASSDRDNPSYNEQFF
TGTGCCAGCAGCGACCGGGACAACCCGTCCTACAATGAGCAGTTCTTC
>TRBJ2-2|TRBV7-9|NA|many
CASSSGVSTGELFF
TGTGCCAGCAGCTCGGGAGTTTCTACCGGGGAGCTGTTTTTT
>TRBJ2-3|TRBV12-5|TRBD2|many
CASGLRGGVPDTQYF
TGTGCTAGTGGTTTGCGCGGGGGGGTCCCAGATACGCAGTATTTT
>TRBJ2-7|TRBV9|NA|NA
CASSIGFSSYEQYF
TGTGCCAGCAGCATAGGGTTCAGCTCCTACGAGCAGTACTTC
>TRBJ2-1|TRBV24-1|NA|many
CATSDSLVGGNEQFF
TGTGCCACCAGTGATTCCCTGGTGGGGGGCAATGAGCAGTTCTTC
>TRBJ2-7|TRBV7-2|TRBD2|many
CASSTGLAREQYF
TGTGCCAGCAGCACGGGACTAGCGAGGGAGCAGTACTTC
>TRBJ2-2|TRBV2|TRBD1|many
CASSEEDRGITGELFF
TGTGCCAGCAGTGAAGAGGACAGGGGCATCACCGGGGAGCTGTTTTTT
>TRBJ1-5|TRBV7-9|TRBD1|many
CASSLGQGDQPQHF
TGCGCCAGCAGCTTGGGACAGGGGGATCAGCCCCAGCATTTT
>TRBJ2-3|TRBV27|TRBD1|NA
CASSSSQGAAVNF
TGTGCCAGCAGTTCATCGCAGGGGGCGGCCGTAAATTTT
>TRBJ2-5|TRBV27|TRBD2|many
CASSWGLGETQYF
TGTGCCAGCAGTTGGGGACTAGGCGAGACCCAGTACTTC
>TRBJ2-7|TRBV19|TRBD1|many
CASSAGTANYYEQYF
TGTGCCAGTAGTGCCGGGACAGCAAACTACTACGAGCAGTACTTC
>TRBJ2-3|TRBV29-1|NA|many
CSVENFGLAGVLQYF
TGCAGCGTTGAAAACTTTGGTCTAGCAGGGGTATTGCAGTATTTT
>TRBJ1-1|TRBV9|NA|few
CASSVGGQTRGDTEAFF
TGTGCCAGCAGCGTAGGGGGGCAGACAAGGGGTGACACTGAAGCTTTCTTT
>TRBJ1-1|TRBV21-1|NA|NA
CASSKGRLIGGAVNTEAFF
TGTGCCAGCAGCAAAGGGAGGCTGATAGGGGGGGCTGTGAACACTGAAGCTTTCTTT
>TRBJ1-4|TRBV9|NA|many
CASSPGGSTNEKLFF
TGTGCCAGCAGCCCTGGGGGATCGACTAATGAAAAACTGTTTTTT
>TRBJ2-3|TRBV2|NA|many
CASSEALPVDTQYF
TGTGCCAGCAGTGAAGCGCTCCCGGTGGATACGCAGTATTTT
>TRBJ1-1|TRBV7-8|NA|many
CASSLEEGRGTEAFF
TGTGCCAGCAGCTTAGAGGAAGGGAGGGGAACTGAAGCTTTCTTT
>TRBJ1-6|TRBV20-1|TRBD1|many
CSASHRGNSPLHF
TGCAGTGCTTCACACAGGGGTAATTCACCCCTCCACTTT
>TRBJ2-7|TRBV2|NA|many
CASSETARLYEQYF
TGTGCCAGCAGTGAAACAGCTCGACTCTACGAGCAGTACTTC
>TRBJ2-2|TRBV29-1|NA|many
CSVEAGELFF
TGCAGCGTTGAAGCCGGGGAGCTGTTTTTT
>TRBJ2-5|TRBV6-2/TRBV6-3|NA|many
CASSYSIGGETQYF
TGTGCCAGCAGTTACTCCATTGGTGGGGAGACCCAGTACTTC
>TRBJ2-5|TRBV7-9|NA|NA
CASSLVLREETQYF
TGTGCCAGCAGCTTAGTTCTACGGGAAGAGACCCAGTACTTC
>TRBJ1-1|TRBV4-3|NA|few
CASSFGTAMNTEAFF
TGCGCCAGCAGTTTCGGGACGGCGATGAACACTGAAGCTTTCTTT
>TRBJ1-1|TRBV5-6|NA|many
CASSSEEFMNTEAFF
TGTGCCAGCAGCTCGGAAGAGTTCATGAACACTGAAGCTTTCTTT
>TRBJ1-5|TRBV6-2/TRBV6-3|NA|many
CASTNGYNQPQHF
TGTGCCAGCACCAATGGATACAATCAGCCCCAGCATTTT
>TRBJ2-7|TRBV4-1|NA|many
CASSHFLPSYEQYF
TGCGCCAGCAGCCACTTCTTACCATCCTACGAGCAGTACTTC
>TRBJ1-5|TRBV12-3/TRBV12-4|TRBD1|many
CASSTHASGGMGNQPQHF
TGTGCCAGCAGTACGCACGCCTCAGGGGGCATGGGCAATCAGCCCCAGCATTTT
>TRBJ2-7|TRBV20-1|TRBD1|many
CSARGPGQGYEQYF
TGCAGTGCTAGAGGCCCGGGACAGGGGTACGAGCAGTACTTC
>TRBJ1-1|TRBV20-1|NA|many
CSARGDDEGAFF
TGCAGTGCTAGAGGAGACGACGAGGGAGCTTTCTTT
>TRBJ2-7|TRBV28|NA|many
CASSAVVRGSYEQYF
TGTGCCAGCAGTGCGGTCGTCCGGGGCTCCTACGAGCAGTACTTC
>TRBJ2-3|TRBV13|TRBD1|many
CASGTQGFTDTQYF
TGTGCCAGCGGAACACAGGGGTTTACAGATACGCAGTATTTT
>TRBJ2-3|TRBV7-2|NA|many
CASSATGPTMTDTQYF
TGTGCCAGCAGCGCAACGGGACCAACAATGACAGATACGCAGTATTTT
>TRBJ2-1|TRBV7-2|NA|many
CASSPTGQMSLYEQFF
TGTGCCAGCAGCCCTACAGGACAGATGAGTCTCTATGAGCAGTTCTTC
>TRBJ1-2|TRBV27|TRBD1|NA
CASSPLGPTGLAYGYTF
TGTGCCAGCAGTCCCCTAGGCCCGACAGGGTTGGCCTATGGCTACACCTTC
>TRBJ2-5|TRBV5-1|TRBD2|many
CASIGGLAGGQETQYF
TGCGCCAGCATAGGTGGCCTAGCGGGGGGCCAAGAGACCCAGTACTTC
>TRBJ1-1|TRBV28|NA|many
CASSLGADLYTEAFF
TGTGCCAGCAGTTTAGGGGCGGATCTCTACACTGAAGCTTTCTTT
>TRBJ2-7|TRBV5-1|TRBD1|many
CASSPDRGYEQYF
TGCGCCAGCAGCCCGGACAGGGGTTACGAGCAGTACTTC
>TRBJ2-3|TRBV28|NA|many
CASTRIGGGSDTQYF
TGTGCCAGCACGCGAATCGGGGGCGGTTCAGATACGCAGTATTTT
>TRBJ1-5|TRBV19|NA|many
CASVSGFSNQPQHF
TGTGCCAGTGTTTCGGGGTTTAGCAATCAGCCCCAGCATTTT
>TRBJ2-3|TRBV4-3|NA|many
CASSQEGVGADTQYF
TGCGCCAGCAGCCAAGAGGGGGTTGGGGCAGATACGCAGTATTTT
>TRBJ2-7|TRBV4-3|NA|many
CASSQGLRAPWPEQYF
TGCGCCAGCAGCCAAGGCCTGCGGGCCCCCTGGCCCGAGCAGTACTTC
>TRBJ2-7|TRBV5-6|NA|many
CASSLGVMAYEQYF
TGTGCCAGCAGCTTGGGGGTCATGGCCTACGAGCAGTACTTC
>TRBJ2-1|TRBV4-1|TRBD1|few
CASRPLGTGYNEQFF
TGCGCCAGCAGGCCACTCGGGACAGGGTACAATGAGCAGTTCTTC
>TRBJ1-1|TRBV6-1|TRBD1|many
CASSVSRGADTEAFF
TGTGCCAGCAGTGTATCCAGGGGGGCAGACACTGAAGCTTTCTTT